These 10 T cell receptor beta chains came from one sample sequenced in a study of T cell responses to AZD1222 COVID-19 vaccine. Libraries were prepared by immunoSEQ multiplex PCR; TCRdb keeps only in-frame clonotypes and omits some of them. The sample records about 99,000 clones, around nine tenths being singletons. The sequencing here drew on peripheral blood, taken on day 0 of AZD1222 vaccination. The receptors derive from an adult in good health.

A single count supports this clone. V and J are TRBV28 and TRBJ1-2; no firm D call. Germline CDR1 is MDHEN and CDR2 is SYDVKM. Trimming left V 6 bases short and J 3 bases short, with 14 bases between. This CDR3 has 14 amino acids. The CDR3 region has the DNA TGTGCCAGCAGCCCTTTCACCGACCACTATGGCTACACCTTC. Amino acids: CASSPFTDHYGYTF.

The chain carries TRBV7-9 and TRBJ1-1; D remains unclear. CDR3 length: 14 residues. Germline assignment: CDR1 SEHNR and CDR2 FQNEAQ (reference sequence). Trimming took 0 bases from V and 1 from J, leaving 6 bases between them. CDR3 amino acids: CASSLAIANTEAFF. CDR3 sequence (DNA): TGTGCCAGCAGCTTAGCGATTGCGAACACTGAAGCTTTCTTT. Combining the CDR3 with reference TRBV7-9 and TRBJ1-1 gives the whole variable domain DTGVSQNPRHKITKRGQNVTFRCDPISEHNRLYWYRQTLGQGPEFLTYFQNEAQLEKSRLLSDRFSAERPKGSFSTLEIQRTEQGDSAMYLCASSLAIANTEAFFGQGTRLTVV.

There are a few counts of this clone. V is TRBV19 and J is TRBJ2-3; D possibly uses TRBD1 or TRBD2 (5 bases each). Germline CDR1 is LNHDA and CDR2 is SQIVND (reference sequence). The V end was cut by 7 bases, the J end by 2 bases, with 13 bases between. The CDR3 runs to 14 residues. Here the CDR3 DNA reads TGTGCCAGTACTTATGGGACCGTCACAGATACGCAGTATTTT. Its translation: CASTYGTVTDTQYF.

The rearrangement joins TRBV3-1 (or the pseudogene TRBV3-2) to TRBJ1-2; D gene unclear. The V end lost 0 bases, the J end lost 5 bases, and 13 bases lay between the germline ends. Germline assignment: CDR1 LGHDT and CDR2 YNNKEL (reference sequence). The CDR3 contains 15 residues. In nucleotides, the CDR3 is TGTGCCAGCAGCCAAGACTCGAGGACGGCATATGGCTACACCTTC. Its translation is CASSQDSRTAYGYTF.

J is TRBJ2-2 and V is TRBV3-1 (or the pseudogene TRBV3-2); 9 bases are a match to TRBD2. CDR1 and CDR2 from the germline V gene are LGHDT and YNNKEL (reference sequence). Germline trimming cut 1 base from V and 5 bases from J; bases unmatched to any gene: 2. The CDR3 length is 15 residues. The DNA for the CDR3 is TGTGCCAGCAGCCAAGTAGCGGGGGAAACCGGGGAGCTGTTTTTT. Encoded protein: CASSQVAGETGELFF.

The chain recombines TRBV14 with TRBJ1-4; D perhaps matches TRBD1 (5 bases). Germline V gene sequence: CDR1 SGHDN, CDR2 FVKESK. The CDR3 extends over 15 amino acids. The germline V and J ends were trimmed by 0 bases and 10 bases, with 15 bases remaining between them. CDR3 nucleotides: TGTGCCAGCAGCCAAGATGGTTCACAGGCTCGAAAACTGTTTTTT. This encodes CASSQDGSQARKLFF.

This rearrangement joins TRBV10-1 to TRBJ2-3; TRBD2 agrees at 12 bases. CDR1 WNHNN and CDR2 SYGVQD come from the germline V gene (reference sequence). The CDR3 runs to 20 residues. V trimming: 9 bases; J trimming: 3 bases; junction bases outside the gene matches: 22. In nucleotides, the CDR3 is TGCGCCAGTCCCGAATCTGGGCTAGCGGGGGGGGTCCAAGTGACAGATACGCAGTATTTT. Translated, it gives CASPESGLAGGVQVTDTQYF.

The genes are TRBV20-1 and TRBJ2-7; tentative D call: TRBD2 (5 bases). The CDR3 runs 11 residues. The germline V gene encodes CDR1 DFQATT and CDR2 SNEGSKA (reference sequence). Trimming left V 3 bases short and J 5 bases short, with 8 bases between. In DNA, the CDR3 is TGCAGTGCTAGGGGGAGCGACGAGCAGTACTTC. Amino acid sequence: CSARGSDEQYF.

The CDR3 DNA reads as TGTGCCACCAGCCGTTCGGACCTGAGCGAACTCCCCTACGAGCAGTACTTC. Its protein is CATSRSDLSELPYEQYF. The gene calls are TRBV15 and TRBJ2-7, with unresolved D. Germline V gives CDR1 LNHNV, CDR2 YYDKDF (reference sequence). V dropped 5 bases and J dropped 2 bases, with 22 bases sitting between them. The CDR3 has 17 residues.

This CDR3 is CASLGLGSGTEAFF. DNA for the CDR3: TGTGCCAGCTTAGGCCTTGGGTCCGGCACTGAAGCTTTCTTT. The chain carries TRBV18 and TRBJ1-1; D gene unclear. The V gene's germline CDR1 is KGHSH and CDR2 LQKENI. The CDR3 extends over 14 amino acids. Trimming shortened V by 7 bases and J by 4 bases, and 16 bases separated the two germline ends.